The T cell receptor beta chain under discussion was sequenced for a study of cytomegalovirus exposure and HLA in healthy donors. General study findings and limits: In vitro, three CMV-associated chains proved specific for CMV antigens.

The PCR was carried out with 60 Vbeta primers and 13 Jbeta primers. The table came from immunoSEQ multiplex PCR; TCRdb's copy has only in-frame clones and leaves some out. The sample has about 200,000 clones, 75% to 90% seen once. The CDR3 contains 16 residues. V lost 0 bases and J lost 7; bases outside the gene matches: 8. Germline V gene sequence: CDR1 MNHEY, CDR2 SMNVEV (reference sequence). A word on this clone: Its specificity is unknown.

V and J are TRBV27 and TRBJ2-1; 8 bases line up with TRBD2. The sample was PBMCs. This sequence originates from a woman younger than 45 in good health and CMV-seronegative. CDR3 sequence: CASSLSAGERVNEQFF. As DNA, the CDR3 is TGTGCCAGCAGTTTATCAGCGGGAGAAAGGGTTAATGAGCAGTTCTTC.